This TCR beta chain was identified during a study of blood T cell repertoires in COVID-19. Study summary: Italy, Spain and the United States were the sources of the convalescent and acute COVID-19 samples. From T cells, B-cell-depleted T cells, or PBMCs came the material, which was cDNA or gDNA.

Per the study methods: Reference gene primers were amplified, and this amplification served to estimate nucleated cell counts. Data came from immunoSEQ multiplex PCR; TCRdb stores just in-frame clones and leaves some out. That table supplies the V and J calls and clone size; D and trimming were determined from the DNA. Of some 460,000 clones in the sample, more than 85% were seen once. The ends were cut back, 1 base at V and 7 bases at J, with 14 bases in the middle. The length of the CDR3 is 14 residues. Germline-derived CDR1 and CDR2 are LNHNV and YYDKDF (reference sequence). The chain couples TRBV15 to TRBJ2-7; D perhaps matches TRBD2 (6 bases). Sequences were obtained from peripheral blood. The sequence was collected from a woman aged 25 to 39 with acute or convalescent COVID-19. The CDR3 loop reads CATSRVGRTGEQYF. The CDR3, as DNA: TGTGCCACCAGCAGAGTGGGGAGGACTGGGGAGCAGTACTTC. Combining the CDR3 with reference TRBV15 and TRBJ2-7 gives the whole variable domain DAMVIQNPRYQVTQFGKPVTLSCSQTLNHNVMYWYQQKSSQAPKLLFHYYDKDFNNEADTPDNFQSRRPNTSFCFLDIRSPGLGDTAMYLCATSRVGRTGEQYFGPGTRLTVT.